This T cell receptor beta chain was observed in a study of PD-L1 blockade in urothelial cancer. Study as a whole: Most of the 29 patients were males with bladder-origin urothelial cancer.

Germline V gene lookup returns CDR1 SGHTA and CDR2 FQGNSA. This CDR3 has 17 amino acids. V lost 2 bases and J lost 6; bases outside the gene matches: 9. General observations from the study: A below-median TCR clonality in blood before treatment predicted better survival. Tumor-linked clones in blood grew more by 3 weeks in durable-benefit patients.

Sequencing used immunoSEQ multiplex PCR; TCRdb keeps in-frame clones, though not all of them. Among about 95,000 clones, over 75% were seen once, and the ten largest hold 2%. The time point denotes: pretreatment peripheral blood. Per patient, between 1 and 8 samples were collected at pretreatment and on-treatment time points. As to this clone: Its antigen is not known.

The chain recombines TRBV7-2 with TRBJ2-3; 12 bases are a match to TRBD2. This TCR derives from a man in his sixties with urothelial cancer. The specimen was PBMCs, collected around atezolizumab (anti-PD-L1) treatment. The CDR3 loop is CASSLRRTSGIPDTQYF. CDR3 nucleotide sequence: TGTGCCAGCAGCTTAAGAAGGACTAGCGGGATTCCGGATACGCAGTATTTT. Full variable domain (missing parts from reference TRBV7-2 and TRBJ2-3): GAGVSQSPSNKVTEKGKDVELRCDPISGHTALYWYRQSLGQGLEFLIYFQGNSAPDKSGLPSDRFSAERTGGSVSTLTIQRTQQEDSAVYLCASSLRRTSGIPDTQYFGPGTRLTVL.